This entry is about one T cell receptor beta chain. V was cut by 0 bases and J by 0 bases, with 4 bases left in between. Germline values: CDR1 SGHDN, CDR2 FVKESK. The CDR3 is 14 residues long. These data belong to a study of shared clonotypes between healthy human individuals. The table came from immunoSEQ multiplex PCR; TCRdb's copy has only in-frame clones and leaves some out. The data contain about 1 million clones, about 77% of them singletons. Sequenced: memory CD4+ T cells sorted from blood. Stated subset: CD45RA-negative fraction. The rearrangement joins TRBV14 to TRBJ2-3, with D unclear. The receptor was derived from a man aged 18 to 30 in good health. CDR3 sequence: CASSQEKSTDTQYF. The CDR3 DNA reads TGTGCCAGCAGCCAAGAGAAGAGCACAGATACGCAGTATTTT.